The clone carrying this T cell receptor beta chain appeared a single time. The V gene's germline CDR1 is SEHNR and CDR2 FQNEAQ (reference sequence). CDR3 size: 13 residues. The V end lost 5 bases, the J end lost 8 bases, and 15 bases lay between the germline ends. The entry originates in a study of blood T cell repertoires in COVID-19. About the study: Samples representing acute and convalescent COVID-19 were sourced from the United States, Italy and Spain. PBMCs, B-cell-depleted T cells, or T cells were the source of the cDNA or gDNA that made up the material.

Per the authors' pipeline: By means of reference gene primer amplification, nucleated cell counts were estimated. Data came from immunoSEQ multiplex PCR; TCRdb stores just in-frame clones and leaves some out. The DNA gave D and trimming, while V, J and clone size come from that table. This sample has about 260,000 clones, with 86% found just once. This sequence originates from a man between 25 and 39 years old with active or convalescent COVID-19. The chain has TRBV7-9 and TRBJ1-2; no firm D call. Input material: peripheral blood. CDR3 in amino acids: CASSLEVELGYTF. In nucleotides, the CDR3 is TGTGCCAGCAGCCTGGAGGTGGAACTCGGCTACACCTTC.